Below, 25 T cell receptor beta chains from the same sample are listed, as sequenced in a study of T cell changes during pregnancy in multiple sclerosis. Clones were sequenced by immunoSEQ multiplex PCR, and TCRdb holds only the in-frame ones, with some missing. The profile shows approximately 44,000 clones, around 89% of them singletons. Here the sequenced sample was CD4+ T cells from peripheral blood mononuclear cells, taken in the first trimester of pregnancy. The receptor source for this set is a female donor with multiple sclerosis, enrolled in a pregnancy study.

This clone appeared a few times. CDR3 in DNA: TGTGCCAGCAGCTTGGGGCAGGGGATCTATGGCTACACCTTC. Protein sequence: CASSLGQGIYGYTF. The gene calls are TRBV5-6 and TRBJ1-2, with D tentatively TRBD1 (6 bases). From germline, CDR1 is SGHDT and CDR2 YYEEEE. The CDR3 totals 14 residues. V gave up 0 bases and J gave up 4 bases, with 10 bases separating them.

The V gene is TRBV11-2, the J gene TRBJ2-5; D might be TRBD2 (5 bases). V was shortened by 0 bases and J by 5 bases, with 13 bases between the two germline ends. The length of the CDR3 is 15 residues. CDR1 is SGHAT and CDR2 is FQNNGV in the germline V gene. The CDR3 sequence is CASSLENGKWETQYF. The DNA for the CDR3 is TGTGCCAGCAGCTTAGAAAACGGGAAGTGGGAGACCCAGTACTTC.

The gene calls are TRBV18 and TRBJ2-6, with 8 bases lining up with TRBD1. Losses at the gene ends were 6 bases for V and 2 bases for J; bases not matched to a gene: 3. The CDR3 covers 15 residues. Germline CDR1 KGHSH, CDR2 LQKENI. Written as DNA, the CDR3 is TGTGCCAGCTCCCAACAGGGGGCTGGGGCCAACGTCCTGACTTTC. This translates into CASSQQGAGANVLTF.

V gene TRBV4-3 combines with J gene TRBJ1-2; D is uncertain. V shed 1 base and J shed 8 bases, with 11 bases lying between them. Germline V gene lookup returns CDR1 LGHNA and CDR2 YSLEER. The CDR3 extends over 13 amino acids. CDR3 amino acids: CASSQVSGYGYTF. CDR3 bases: TGCGCCAGCAGCCAAGTGTCGGGTTACGGCTACACCTTC.

The chain has TRBV5-1 and TRBJ1-3; 8 nucleotides match TRBD1. The CDR3 totals 15 residues. Germline CDR1 is SGHRS and CDR2 is YFSETQ. The V and J ends lost 4 bases and 2 bases, in that order; junction bases with no gene match: 5. The CDR3, as DNA: TGCGCCAGCAGCCCCGAGACAGGGGCTGGAAACACCATATATTTT. Its protein is CASSPETGAGNTIYF. The complete variable domain, with remaining parts taken from reference TRBV5-1 and TRBJ1-3, reads KAGVTQTPRYLIKTRGQQVTLSCSPISGHRSVSWYQQTPGQGLQFLFEYFSETQRNKGNFPGRFSGRQFSNSRSEMNVSTLELGDSALYLCASSPETGAGNTIYFGEGSWLTVV.

The rearrangement joins TRBV5-1 to TRBJ2-1; 8 positions agree with TRBD1. The V segment lost 0 bases and the J segment 1 base; nucleotides outside the gene matches: 6. This CDR3 is 17 amino acids long. CDR1 SGHRS and CDR2 YFSETQ come from the germline V gene. The CDR3 here is CASSLARGRRSYNEQFF. CDR3 in DNA: TGCGCCAGCAGCTTGGCCAGGGGGCGCCGATCCTACAATGAGCAGTTCTTC.

This chain joins TRBV4-3 and TRBJ2-1; 12 bases align to TRBD2. The CDR3 is made up of 15 amino acids. V lost 2 bases to trimming and J lost 6 bases; unmatched junction nucleotides: 2. From germline, CDR1 is LGHNA and CDR2 YSLEER. CDR3 sequence (DNA): TGCGCCAGCAGCCAACTGGGACTAGCGGGCAATGAGCAGTTCTTC. Amino acid sequence: CASSQLGLAGNEQFF.

The table lists this clone with a count of one. The chain employs TRBV6-6 and TRBJ1-4, with 7 bases fitting TRBD1. The length of the CDR3 is 14 residues. The junction had 1 base not matched to a gene; V was cut back by 2 bases and J by 4 bases. Looked up from germline, CDR1 is MNHNY and CDR2 is SVGAGI (reference sequence). CDR3 protein: CASSYGQVNEKLFF. The CDR3 DNA reads as TGTGCCAGCAGTTACGGACAGGTTAATGAAAAACTGTTTTTT.

This sequence joins TRBV2 and TRBJ1-2, with D uncertain. The CDR3 is 13 residues long. Per germline, CDR1 SNHLY and CDR2 FYNNEI. Trimming removed 5 bases from V and 4 bases from J, with 11 bases in between. As DNA, the CDR3 is TGTGCCAGCAGTCTCAGTGCCCTCTATGGCTACACCTTC. It translates to CASSLSALYGYTF.

The rearrangement uses TRBV19 and TRBJ2-5, with 7 bases aligning to TRBD1. V was pared by 4 bases and J by 2 bases, with 4 bases of the junction left unmatched. This CDR3 has 14 amino acids. CDR1 and CDR2 from the germline V gene are LNHDA and SQIVND (reference sequence). The CDR3 protein is CASSNKGAQETQYF. CDR3 DNA sequence: TGTGCCAGTAGTAATAAGGGGGCTCAAGAGACCCAGTACTTC. The variable domain in full, completed from reference TRBV19 and TRBJ2-5, reads DGGITQSPKYLFRKEGQNVTLSCEQNLNHDAMYWYRQDPGQGLRLIYYSQIVNDFQKGDIAEGYSVSREKKESFPLTVTSAQKNPTAFYLCASSNKGAQETQYFGPGTRLLVL.

V and J are TRBV21-1 and TRBJ1-1; TRBD1 is the table's D call, not checked against the DNA. TRBV21-1 is noted as a pseudogene. The CDR3 runs to 16 residues. In nucleotides, the CDR3 is TGTGCCAGCAGCGCTCGGACAGGGGGATGGAACACTGAAGCTTTCTTT. This translates into CASSARTGGWNTEAFF.

This chain joins TRBV29-1 and TRBJ2-3; 7 bases agree with TRBD1. Germline V gene data show CDR1 as SQVTM and CDR2 as ANQGSEA. Trimming took 3 bases from V and 5 from J; bases not matched to a gene: 11. This CDR3 comprises 15 residues. For the CDR3, the DNA is TGCAGCGTTGACGAAGGCAGGGGGAAAGGAGATACGCAGTATTTT. Residues: CSVDEGRGKGDTQYF.

This clone was found a few times. The same CDR3 can be traced to other DNA sequences in this sample. The chain couples TRBV5-1 to TRBJ2-5; no reliable D call. This CDR3 comprises 14 residues. Germline CDR1 and CDR2: SGHRS and YFSETQ. The V end was cut by 1 base, the J end by 1 base, with 8 bases between. CDR3 in DNA: TGCGCCAGCAGCTTGAGCGCGGCCCAAGAGACCCAGTACTTC. Residues: CASSLSAAQETQYF.

The chain recombines TRBV28 with TRBJ1-1; 7 bases align to TRBD1. Trimming cost V 7 bases and J 4 bases; bases outside gene matches: 3. The CDR3 spans 12 residues. The V gene's germline CDR1 is MDHEN and CDR2 SYDVKM. The CDR3 DNA is TGTGCCAGCAAGACAGGGAGCACTGAAGCTTTCTTT. Amino acid sequence: CASKTGSTEAFF.

The chain joins TRBV27 to TRBJ2-3; TRBD1 matches at 12 bases. V was clipped by 8 bases and J by 6 bases; unmatched bases: 6. The CDR3 covers 14 residues. CDR1 and CDR2 from the germline V gene are MNHEY and SMNVEV (reference sequence). CDR3 sequence: CASGWGQGADTQYF. CDR3 nucleotides: TGTGCCAGCGGCTGGGGACAGGGGGCCGATACGCAGTATTTT.

This sequence joins TRBV4-1 and TRBJ1-4; D not resolved. V gave up 4 bases and J gave up 3 bases, with 9 bases separating them. Germline V gene lookup returns CDR1 MGHRA and CDR2 YSYEKL. CDR3 size: 14 residues. CDR3 sequence: CASSPRDPNEKLFF. CDR3 bases: TGCGCCAGCAGCCCTCGGGATCCTAATGAAAAACTGTTTTTT.

CDR3: CASSSTSGSRGQQYF. In nucleotides, the CDR3 is TGTGCCAGCTCATCGACTAGCGGGAGTCGGGGCCAGCAGTACTTC. The J gene is TRBJ2-7, the V gene TRBV18; 12 nucleotides match TRBD2. The CDR3 consists of 15 residues. V lost 5 bases, J lost 8 bases, and 10 bases stayed unmatched. Germline V gene lookup returns CDR1 KGHSH and CDR2 LQKENI.

The V gene is TRBV5-1, the J gene TRBJ2-1; 8 nucleotides align to TRBD1. In germline, CDR1 is SGHRS, CDR2 YFSETQ. The CDR3 runs to 17 residues. V lost 0 bases, J lost 3 bases, and 8 bases stayed unmatched. As DNA, the CDR3 is TGCGCCAGCAGCTTGGGAGTAACAGGGGGGAACTACAATGAGCAGTTCTTC. It specifies CASSLGVTGGNYNEQFF.

This chain links TRBV19 with TRBJ2-7, with TRBD2 matching 8 bases. Trimming at V came to 4 bases and at J to 4 bases, leaving 9 bases not matched to a gene. Germline V gene lookup returns CDR1 LNHDA and CDR2 SQIVND (reference sequence). This CDR3 has 15 amino acids. The CDR3 coding sequence is TGTGCCAGTAGTAAATCCGGGACTAGTAATTACGAGCAGTACTTC. Encoded protein: CASSKSGTSNYEQYF.

The rearrangement uses TRBV5-1 and TRBJ2-5; TRBD2 agrees at 11 bases. Looked up from germline, CDR1 is SGHRS and CDR2 is YFSETQ. The CDR3 covers 15 residues. V lost 6 bases to trimming and J lost 5 bases; unmatched junction nucleotides: 9. CDR3 bases: TGCGCCAGCAACCCACTAGCGGGAGTACGGGAGACCCAGTACTTC. It encodes CASNPLAGVRETQYF. The variable domain in full, completed from reference TRBV5-1 and TRBJ2-5, reads KAGVTQTPRYLIKTRGQQVTLSCSPISGHRSVSWYQQTPGQGLQFLFEYFSETQRNKGNFPGRFSGRQFSNSRSEMNVSTLELGDSALYLCASNPLAGVRETQYFGPGTRLLVL.

Comments on this clone: The junction differs from germline at one of its ends, possibly a read error. The chain carries TRBV5-6 and TRBJ2-6; D is possibly TRBD1 (6 bases). Germline V CDR1 and CDR2: SGHDT, YYEEEE. CDR3 length: 17 residues. The CDR3 DNA follows: TGTGCCAGCAGCTCCCCCGGGACACCTTCTGGGGCCAACATCCTGACTTTC. Translation gives CASSSPGTPSGANILTF.

The rearrangement links TRBV28 to TRBJ2-7, with 8 bases matching TRBD2. The CDR3 is made up of 13 amino acids. J lost 4 bases, V lost 5 bases, and 4 bases had no gene match. From germline, CDR1 is MDHEN and CDR2 SYDVKM. CDR3 loop: CASSDIAGYEQYF. CDR3 in DNA: TGTGCCAGCAGTGATATAGCGGGATACGAGCAGTACTTC.

This sequence joins TRBV6-5 and TRBJ1-2; 7 bases map to TRBD1. With 5 bases clipped from V and 7 bases from J, the junction kept 4 bases outside the gene matches. The germline CDR1 and CDR2 sequences are MNHEY and SVGAGI. The CDR3 has 12 amino acids. CDR3: CASSPTGIGYTF. The DNA for the CDR3 is TGTGCCAGCAGTCCGACAGGGATTGGCTACACCTTC.

The CDR3 DNA sequence: TGTGCCAGCAGTTTTCTACCCCTAGCGTACTGCAATGAGCAGTTCTTC. Translation: CASSFLPLAYCNEQFF. The chain employs TRBV27 and TRBJ2-1; maybe TRBD2 (6 bases). This CDR3 region has 16 residues. The germline V gene has CDR1 MNHEY and CDR2 SMNVEV (reference sequence). V lost 3 bases, J lost 6 bases, and 18 bases lay in between.

The chain couples TRBV7-2 to TRBJ2-7; the match to TRBD2 covers 7 bases. The trim removed 5 bases at V and 0 bases at J, leaving 4 bases unmatched. CDR1 and CDR2 (germline): SGHTA, FQGNSA. This CDR3 is 14 amino acids long. CDR3 loop: CASSIGTNSYEQYF. The CDR3 coding sequence is TGTGCCAGCAGCATCGGGACTAACTCCTACGAGCAGTACTTC.